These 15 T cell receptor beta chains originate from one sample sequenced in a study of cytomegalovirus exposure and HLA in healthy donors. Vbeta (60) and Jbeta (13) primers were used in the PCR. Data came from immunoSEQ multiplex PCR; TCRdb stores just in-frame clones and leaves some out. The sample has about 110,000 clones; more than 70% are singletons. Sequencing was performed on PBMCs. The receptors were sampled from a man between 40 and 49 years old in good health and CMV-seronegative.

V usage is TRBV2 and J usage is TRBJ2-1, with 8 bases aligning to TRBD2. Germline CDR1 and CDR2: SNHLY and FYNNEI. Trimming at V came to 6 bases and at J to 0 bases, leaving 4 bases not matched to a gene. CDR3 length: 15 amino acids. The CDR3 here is CASSTGGVSYNEQFF. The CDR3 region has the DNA TGTGCCAGCAGCACGGGGGGGGTCTCCTACAATGAGCAGTTCTTC. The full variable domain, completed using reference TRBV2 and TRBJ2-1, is EPEVTQTPSHQVTQMGQEVILRCVPISNHLYFYWYRQILGQKVEFLVSFYNNEISEKSEIFDDQFSVERPDGSNFTLKIRSTKLEDSAMYFCASSTGGVSYNEQFFGPGTRLTVL.

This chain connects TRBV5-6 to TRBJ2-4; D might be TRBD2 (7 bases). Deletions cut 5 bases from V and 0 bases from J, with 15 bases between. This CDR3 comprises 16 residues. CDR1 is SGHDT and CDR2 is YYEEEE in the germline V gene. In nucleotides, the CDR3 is TGTGCCAGCAGGGGGTACGGGGGGCGAGCCAAAAACATTCAGTACTTC. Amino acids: CASRGYGGRAKNIQYF.

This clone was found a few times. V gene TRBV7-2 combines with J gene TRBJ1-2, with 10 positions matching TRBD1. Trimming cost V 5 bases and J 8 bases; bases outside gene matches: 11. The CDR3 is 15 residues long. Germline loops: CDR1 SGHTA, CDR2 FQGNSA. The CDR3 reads CASSALVGTGAGYTF. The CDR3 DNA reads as TGTGCCAGCAGCGCCCTAGTCGGGACAGGGGCCGGCTACACCTTC.

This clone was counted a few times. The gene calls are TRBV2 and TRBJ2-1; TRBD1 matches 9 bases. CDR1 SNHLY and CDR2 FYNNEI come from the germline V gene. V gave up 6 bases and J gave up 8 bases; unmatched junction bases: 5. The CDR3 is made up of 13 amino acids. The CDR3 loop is CASRRQGGDEQFF. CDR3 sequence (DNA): TGTGCCAGCAGACGACAGGGGGGTGATGAGCAGTTCTTC.

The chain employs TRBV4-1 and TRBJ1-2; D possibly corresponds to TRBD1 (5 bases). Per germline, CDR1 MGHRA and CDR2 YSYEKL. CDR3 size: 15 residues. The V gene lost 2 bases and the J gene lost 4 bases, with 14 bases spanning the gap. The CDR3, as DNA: TGCGCCAGCAGCCAAACCCGTCAGGGAGGCTATGGCTACACCTTC. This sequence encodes CASSQTRQGGYGYTF.

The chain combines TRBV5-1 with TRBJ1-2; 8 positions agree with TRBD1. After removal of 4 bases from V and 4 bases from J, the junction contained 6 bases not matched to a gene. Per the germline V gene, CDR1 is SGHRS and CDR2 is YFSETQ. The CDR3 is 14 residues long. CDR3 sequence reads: CASSIGQGSYGYTF. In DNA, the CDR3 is TGCGCCAGCAGCATCGGACAGGGTTCCTATGGCTACACCTTC.

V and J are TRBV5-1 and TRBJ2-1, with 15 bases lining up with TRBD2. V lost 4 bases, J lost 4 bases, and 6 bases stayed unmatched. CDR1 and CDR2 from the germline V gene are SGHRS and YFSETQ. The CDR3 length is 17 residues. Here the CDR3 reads CASSIYGTSGGYNEQFF. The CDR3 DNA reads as TGCGCCAGCAGCATCTACGGGACTAGCGGGGGGTACAATGAGCAGTTCTTC.

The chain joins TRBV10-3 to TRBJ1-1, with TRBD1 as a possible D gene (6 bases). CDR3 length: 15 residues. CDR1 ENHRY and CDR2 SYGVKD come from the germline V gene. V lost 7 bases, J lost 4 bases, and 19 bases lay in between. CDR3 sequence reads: CAITSGQTYGTEAFF. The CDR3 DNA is TGTGCCATCACTTCAGGACAGACCTACGGCACTGAAGCTTTCTTT.

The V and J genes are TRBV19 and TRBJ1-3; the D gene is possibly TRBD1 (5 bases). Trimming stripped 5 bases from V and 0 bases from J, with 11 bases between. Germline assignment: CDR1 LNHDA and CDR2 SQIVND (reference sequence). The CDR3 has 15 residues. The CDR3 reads CASSPSRVSGNTIYF. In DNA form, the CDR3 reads TGTGCCAGTAGTCCCAGCAGGGTCTCTGGAAACACCATATATTTT.

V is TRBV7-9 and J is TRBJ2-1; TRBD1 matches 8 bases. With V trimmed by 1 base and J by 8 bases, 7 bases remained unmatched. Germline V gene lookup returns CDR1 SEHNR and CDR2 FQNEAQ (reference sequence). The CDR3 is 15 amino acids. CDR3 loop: CASSLVSGGAYEQFF. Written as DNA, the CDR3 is TGTGCCAGCAGCTTAGTGTCAGGGGGCGCCTATGAGCAGTTCTTC.

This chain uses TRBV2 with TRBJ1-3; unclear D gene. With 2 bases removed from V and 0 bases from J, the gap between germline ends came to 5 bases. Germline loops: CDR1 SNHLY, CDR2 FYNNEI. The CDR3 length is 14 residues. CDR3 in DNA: TGTGCCAGCAGTGAACGGGGCTCTGGAAACACCATATATTTT. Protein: CASSERGSGNTIYF.

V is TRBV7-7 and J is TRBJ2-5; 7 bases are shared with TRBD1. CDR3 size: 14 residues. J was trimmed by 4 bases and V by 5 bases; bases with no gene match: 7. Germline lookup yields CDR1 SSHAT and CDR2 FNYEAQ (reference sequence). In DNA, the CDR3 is TGTGCCAGCAGCACCGGACAGGTCGGAGAGACCCAGTACTTC. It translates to CASSTGQVGETQYF.

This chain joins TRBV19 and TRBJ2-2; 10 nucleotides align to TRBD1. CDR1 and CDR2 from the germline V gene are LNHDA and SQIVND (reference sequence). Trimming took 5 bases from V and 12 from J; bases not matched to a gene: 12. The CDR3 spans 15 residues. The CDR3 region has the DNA TGTGCCAGTAGTTCCCGACAGGGGGCCCTTTGGAAGCTGTTTTTT. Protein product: CASSSRQGALWKLFF.

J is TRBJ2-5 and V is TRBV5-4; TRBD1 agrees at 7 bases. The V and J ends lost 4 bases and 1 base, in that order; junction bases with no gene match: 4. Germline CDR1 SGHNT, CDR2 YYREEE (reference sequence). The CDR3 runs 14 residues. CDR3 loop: CASSPTGVQETQYF. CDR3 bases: TGTGCCAGCAGCCCAACAGGGGTCCAAGAGACCCAGTACTTC.

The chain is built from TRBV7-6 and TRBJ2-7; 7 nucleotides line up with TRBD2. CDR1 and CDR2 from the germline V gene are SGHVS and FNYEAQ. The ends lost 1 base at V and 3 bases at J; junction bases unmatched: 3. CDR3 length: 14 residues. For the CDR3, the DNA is TGTGCCAGCAGCTTAGATACGGGGGGCTACGAGCAGTACTTC. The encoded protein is CASSLDTGGYEQYF.